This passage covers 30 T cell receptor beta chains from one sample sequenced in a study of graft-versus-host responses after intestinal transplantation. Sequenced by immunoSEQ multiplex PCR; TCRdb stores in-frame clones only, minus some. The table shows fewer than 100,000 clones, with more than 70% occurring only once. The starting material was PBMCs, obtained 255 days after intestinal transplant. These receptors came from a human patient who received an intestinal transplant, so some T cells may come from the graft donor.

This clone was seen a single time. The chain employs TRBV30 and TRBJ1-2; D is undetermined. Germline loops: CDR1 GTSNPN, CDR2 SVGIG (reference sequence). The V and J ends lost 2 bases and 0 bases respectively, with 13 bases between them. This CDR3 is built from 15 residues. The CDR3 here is CAWSNPGKANYGYTF. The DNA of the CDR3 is TGTGCCTGGAGTAATCCAGGTAAAGCTAACTATGGCTACACCTTC.

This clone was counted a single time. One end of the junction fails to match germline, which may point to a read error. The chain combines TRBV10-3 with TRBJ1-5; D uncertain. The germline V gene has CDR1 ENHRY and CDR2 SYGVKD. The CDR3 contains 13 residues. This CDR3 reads CAISVKNNEPQHF. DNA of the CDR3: TGTGCCATCAGTGTAAAGAACAATGAGCCCCAGCATTTT.

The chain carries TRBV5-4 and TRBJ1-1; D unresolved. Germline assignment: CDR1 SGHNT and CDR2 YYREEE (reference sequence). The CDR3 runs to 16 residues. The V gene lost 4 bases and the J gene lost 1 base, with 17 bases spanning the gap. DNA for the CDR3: TGTGCCAGCAGCCCGGGTCTGAGGGAGGGGAACACTGAAGCTTTCTTT. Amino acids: CASSPGLREGNTEAFF.

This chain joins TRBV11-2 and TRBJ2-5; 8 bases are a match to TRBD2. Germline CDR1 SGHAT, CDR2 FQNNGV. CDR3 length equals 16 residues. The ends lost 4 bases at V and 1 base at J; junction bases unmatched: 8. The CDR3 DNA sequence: TGTGCCAGCAGCTCAGTCGCGCTAGCGGGCCAAGAGACCCAGTACTTC. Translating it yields CASSSVALAGQETQYF.

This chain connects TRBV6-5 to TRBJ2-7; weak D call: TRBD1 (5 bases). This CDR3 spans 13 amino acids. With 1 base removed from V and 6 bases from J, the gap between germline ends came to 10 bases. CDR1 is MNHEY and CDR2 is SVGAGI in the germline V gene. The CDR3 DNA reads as TGTGCCAGCAGTTACTTTCCAGGGCGCGAGCAGTACTTC. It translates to CASSYFPGREQYF.

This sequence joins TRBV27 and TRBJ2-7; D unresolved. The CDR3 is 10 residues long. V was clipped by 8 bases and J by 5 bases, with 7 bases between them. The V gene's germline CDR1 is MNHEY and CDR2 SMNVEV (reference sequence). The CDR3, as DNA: TGTGCCAGCGGCGTTGACGAGCAGTACTTC. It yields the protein CASGVDEQYF.

Here the CDR3 reads CASKSVNTDTDTQYF. CDR3 coding DNA: TGTGCCAGTAAGAGTGTAAACACCGACACAGATACGCAGTATTTT. This chain links TRBV19 with TRBJ2-3; D is unclear. Deletions cut 7 bases from V and 2 bases from J, with 16 bases between. There are 15 residues in the CDR3. Per the germline V gene, CDR1 is LNHDA and CDR2 is SQIVND (reference sequence).

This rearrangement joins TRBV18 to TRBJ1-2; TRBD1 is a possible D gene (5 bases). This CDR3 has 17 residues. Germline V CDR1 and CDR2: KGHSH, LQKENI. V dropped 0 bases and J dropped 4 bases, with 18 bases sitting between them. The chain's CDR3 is CASSPPETARTGYGYTF. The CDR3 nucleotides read TGTGCCAGCTCACCACCGGAGACAGCGAGAACTGGCTATGGCTACACCTTC.

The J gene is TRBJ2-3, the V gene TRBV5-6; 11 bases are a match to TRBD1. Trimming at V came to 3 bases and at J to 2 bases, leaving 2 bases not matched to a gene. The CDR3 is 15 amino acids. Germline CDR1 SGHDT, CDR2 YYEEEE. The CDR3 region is CASSSGQGATDTQYF. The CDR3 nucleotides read TGTGCCAGCAGCTCTGGACAGGGGGCCACAGATACGCAGTATTTT.

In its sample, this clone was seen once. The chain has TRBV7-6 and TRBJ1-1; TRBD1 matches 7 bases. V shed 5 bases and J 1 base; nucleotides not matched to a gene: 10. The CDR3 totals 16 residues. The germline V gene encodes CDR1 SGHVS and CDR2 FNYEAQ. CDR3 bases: TGTGCCAGCAGCAAAAAACAGTCAGGGGGGAACACTGAAGCTTTCTTT. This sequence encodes CASSKKQSGGNTEAFF. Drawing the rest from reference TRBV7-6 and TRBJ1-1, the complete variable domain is GAGVSQSPRYKVTKRGQDVALRCDPISGHVSLYWYRQALGQGPEFLTYFNYEAQQDKSGLPNDRFSAERPEGSISTLTIQRTEQRDSAMYRCASSKKQSGGNTEAFFGQGTRLTVV.

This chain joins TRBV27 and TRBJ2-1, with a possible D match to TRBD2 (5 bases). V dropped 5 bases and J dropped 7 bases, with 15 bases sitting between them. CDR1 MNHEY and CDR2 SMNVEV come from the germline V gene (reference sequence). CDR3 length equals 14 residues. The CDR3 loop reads CASSLAEGRNEQFF. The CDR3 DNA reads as TGTGCCAGCAGTCTCGCCGAGGGTCGGAATGAGCAGTTCTTC.

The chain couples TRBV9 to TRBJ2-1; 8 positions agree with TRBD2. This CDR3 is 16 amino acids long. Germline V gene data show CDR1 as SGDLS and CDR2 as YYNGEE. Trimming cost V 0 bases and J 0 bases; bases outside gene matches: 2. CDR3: CASSVVAGGSYNEQFF. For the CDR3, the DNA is TGTGCCAGCAGCGTAGTGGCGGGAGGCTCCTACAATGAGCAGTTCTTC.

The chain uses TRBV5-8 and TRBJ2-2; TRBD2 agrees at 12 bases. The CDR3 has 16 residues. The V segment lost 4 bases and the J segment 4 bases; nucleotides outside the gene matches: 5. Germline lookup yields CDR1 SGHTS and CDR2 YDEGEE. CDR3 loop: CASSPRTSGATGELFF. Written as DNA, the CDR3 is TGTGCCAGCAGCCCCCGGACTAGCGGGGCCACCGGGGAGCTGTTTTTT.

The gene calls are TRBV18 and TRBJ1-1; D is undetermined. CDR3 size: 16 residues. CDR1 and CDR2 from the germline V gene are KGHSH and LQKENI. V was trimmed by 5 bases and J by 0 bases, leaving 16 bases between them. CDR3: CASSVSRPGLNTEAFF. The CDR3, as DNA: TGTGCCAGCTCAGTCTCCCGGCCAGGCCTGAACACTGAAGCTTTCTTT.

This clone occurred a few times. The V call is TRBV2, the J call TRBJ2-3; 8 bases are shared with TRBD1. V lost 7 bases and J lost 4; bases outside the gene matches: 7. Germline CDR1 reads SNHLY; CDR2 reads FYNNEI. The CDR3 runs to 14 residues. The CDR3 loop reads CASMDRVVADTQYF. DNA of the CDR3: TGTGCCAGCATGGACAGGGTGGTAGCAGATACGCAGTATTTT.

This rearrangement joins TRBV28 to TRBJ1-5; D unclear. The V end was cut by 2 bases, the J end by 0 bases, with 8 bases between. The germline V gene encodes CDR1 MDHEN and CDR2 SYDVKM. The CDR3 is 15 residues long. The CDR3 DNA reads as TGTGCCAGCAGTTTACAGGACCATAGCAATCAGCCCCAGCATTTT. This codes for CASSLQDHSNQPQHF.

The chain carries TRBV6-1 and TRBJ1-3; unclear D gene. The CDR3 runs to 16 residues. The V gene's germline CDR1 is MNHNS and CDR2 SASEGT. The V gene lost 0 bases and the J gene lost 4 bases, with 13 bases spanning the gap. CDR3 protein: CASSEALSGSGNTIYF. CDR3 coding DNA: TGTGCCAGCAGTGAAGCTCTATCGGGTTCCGGAAACACCATATATTTT.

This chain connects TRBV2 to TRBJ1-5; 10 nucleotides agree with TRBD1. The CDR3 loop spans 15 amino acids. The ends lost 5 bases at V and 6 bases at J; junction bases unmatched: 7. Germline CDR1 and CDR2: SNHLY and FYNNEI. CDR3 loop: CASSFDRGRGQPQHF. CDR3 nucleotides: TGTGCCAGCAGTTTTGACAGGGGGCGCGGTCAGCCCCAGCATTTT. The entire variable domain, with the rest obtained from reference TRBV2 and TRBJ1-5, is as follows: EPEVTQTPSHQVTQMGQEVILRCVPISNHLYFYWYRQILGQKVEFLVSFYNNEISEKSEIFDDQFSVERPDGSNFTLKIRSTKLEDSAMYFCASSFDRGRGQPQHFGDGTRLSIL.

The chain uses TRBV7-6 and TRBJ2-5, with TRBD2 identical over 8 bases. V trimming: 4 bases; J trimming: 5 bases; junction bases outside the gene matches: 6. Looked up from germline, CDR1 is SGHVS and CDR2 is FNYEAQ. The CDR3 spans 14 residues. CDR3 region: CASSSGLARETQYF. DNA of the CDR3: TGTGCCAGCAGCTCAGGACTAGCACGGGAGACCCAGTACTTC.

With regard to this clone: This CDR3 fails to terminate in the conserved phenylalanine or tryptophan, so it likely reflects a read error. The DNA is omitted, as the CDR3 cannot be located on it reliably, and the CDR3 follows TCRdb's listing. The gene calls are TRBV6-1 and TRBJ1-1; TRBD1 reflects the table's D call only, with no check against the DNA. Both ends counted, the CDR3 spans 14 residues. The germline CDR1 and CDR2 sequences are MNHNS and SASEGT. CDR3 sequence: CASSEEGSLVPPKS.

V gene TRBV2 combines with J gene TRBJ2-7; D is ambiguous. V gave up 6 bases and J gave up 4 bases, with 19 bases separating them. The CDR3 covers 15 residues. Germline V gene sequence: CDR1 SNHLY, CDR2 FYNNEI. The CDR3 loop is CASSQFEREPYEQYV. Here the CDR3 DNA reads TGTGCCAGCAGCCAATTTGAGAGAGAACCGTACGAGCAGTACGTC.

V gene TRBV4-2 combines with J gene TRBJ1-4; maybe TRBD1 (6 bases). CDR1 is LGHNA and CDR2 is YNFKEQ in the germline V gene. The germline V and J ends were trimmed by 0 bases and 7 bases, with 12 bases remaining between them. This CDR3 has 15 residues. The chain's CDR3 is CASSQEQGISEKLFF. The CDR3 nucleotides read TGTGCCAGCAGCCAAGAGCAGGGGATTTCTGAAAAACTGTTTTTT.

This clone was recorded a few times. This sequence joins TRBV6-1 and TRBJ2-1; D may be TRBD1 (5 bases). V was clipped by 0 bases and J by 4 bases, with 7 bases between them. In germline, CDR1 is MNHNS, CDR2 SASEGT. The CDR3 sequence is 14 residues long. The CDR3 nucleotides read TGTGCCAGCAGTGAAGCCCCAGGGTACAATGAGCAGTTCTTC. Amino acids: CASSEAPGYNEQFF.

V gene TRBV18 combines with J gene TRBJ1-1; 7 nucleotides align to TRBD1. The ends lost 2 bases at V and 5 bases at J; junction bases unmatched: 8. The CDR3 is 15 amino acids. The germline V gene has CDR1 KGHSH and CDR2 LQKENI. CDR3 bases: TGTGCCAGCTCACCATGGGAGGGGGCGAGGACTGAAGCTTTCTTT. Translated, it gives CASSPWEGARTEAFF.

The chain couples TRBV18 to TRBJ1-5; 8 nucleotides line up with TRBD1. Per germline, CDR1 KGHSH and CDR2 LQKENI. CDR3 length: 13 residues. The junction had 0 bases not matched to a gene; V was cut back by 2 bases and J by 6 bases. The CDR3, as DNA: TGTGCCAGCTCACCAGGGACAGGTCAGCCCCAGCATTTT. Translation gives CASSPGTGQPQHF.

The CDR3 sequence is CASSYSGQGPTEAFF. The CDR3 DNA sequence: TGTGCCAGCAGTTACTCGGGACAGGGACCCACTGAAGCTTTCTTT. The V and J genes are TRBV6-5 and TRBJ1-1; TRBD1 agrees at 9 bases. The germline gives CDR1 MNHEY, CDR2 SVGAGI. V lost 0 bases, J lost 4 bases, and 3 bases stayed unmatched. CDR3 length: 15 amino acids.

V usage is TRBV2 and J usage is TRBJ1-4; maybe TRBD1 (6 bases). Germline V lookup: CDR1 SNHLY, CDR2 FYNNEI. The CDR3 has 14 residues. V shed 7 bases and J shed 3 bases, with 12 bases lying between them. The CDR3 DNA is TGTGCCAGCACCATACAGGGCTCTAATGAAAAACTGTTTTTT. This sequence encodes CASTIQGSNEKLFF.

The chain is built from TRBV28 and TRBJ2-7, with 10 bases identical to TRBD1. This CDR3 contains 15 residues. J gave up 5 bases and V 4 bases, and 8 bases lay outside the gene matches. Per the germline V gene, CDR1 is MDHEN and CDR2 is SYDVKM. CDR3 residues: CASSSGDRGGNEQYF. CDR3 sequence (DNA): TGTGCCAGCAGTTCAGGGGACAGGGGAGGGAACGAGCAGTACTTC.

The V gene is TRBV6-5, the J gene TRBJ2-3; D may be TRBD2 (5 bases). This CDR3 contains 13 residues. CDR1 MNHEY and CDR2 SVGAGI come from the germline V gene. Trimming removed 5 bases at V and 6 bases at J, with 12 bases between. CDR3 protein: CASSGSSWDTQYF. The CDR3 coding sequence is TGTGCCAGCAGTGGGTCTAGCTGGGATACGCAGTATTTT.

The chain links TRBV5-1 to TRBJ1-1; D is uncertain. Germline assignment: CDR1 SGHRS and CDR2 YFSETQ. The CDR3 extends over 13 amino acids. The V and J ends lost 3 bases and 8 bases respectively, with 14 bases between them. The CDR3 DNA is TGCGCCAGCAGCTCCGTCAGACCAGGAGAAGCTTTCTTT. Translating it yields CASSSVRPGEAFF.